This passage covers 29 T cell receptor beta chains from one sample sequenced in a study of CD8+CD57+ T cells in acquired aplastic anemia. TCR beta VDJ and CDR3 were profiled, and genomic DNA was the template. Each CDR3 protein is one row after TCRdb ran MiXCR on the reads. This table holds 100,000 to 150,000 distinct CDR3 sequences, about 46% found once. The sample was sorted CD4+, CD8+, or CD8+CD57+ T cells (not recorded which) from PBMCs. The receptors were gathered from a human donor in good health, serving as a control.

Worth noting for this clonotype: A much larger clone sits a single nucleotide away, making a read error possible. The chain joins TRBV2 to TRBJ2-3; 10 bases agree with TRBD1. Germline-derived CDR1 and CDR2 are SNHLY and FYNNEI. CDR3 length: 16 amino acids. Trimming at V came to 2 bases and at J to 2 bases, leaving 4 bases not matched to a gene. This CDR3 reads CASSETGTGDTDTQYF. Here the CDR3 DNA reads TGTGCCAGCAGTGAAACCGGGACAGGGGACACAGATACGCAGTATTTT.

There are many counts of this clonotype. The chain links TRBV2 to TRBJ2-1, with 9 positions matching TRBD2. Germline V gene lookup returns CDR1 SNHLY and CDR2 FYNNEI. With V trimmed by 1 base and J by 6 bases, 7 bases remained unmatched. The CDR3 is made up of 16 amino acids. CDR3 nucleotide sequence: TGTGCCAGCAGTGAAGGACTAGCGGTAATCAGCAATGAGCAGTTCTTC. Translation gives CASSEGLAVISNEQFF.

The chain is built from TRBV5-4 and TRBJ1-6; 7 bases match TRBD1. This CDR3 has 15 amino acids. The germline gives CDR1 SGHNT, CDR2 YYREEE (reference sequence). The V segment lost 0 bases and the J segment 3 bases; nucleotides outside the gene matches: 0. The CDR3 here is CASSLGQGYNSPLHF. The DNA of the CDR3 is TGTGCCAGCAGCTTGGGACAGGGCTATAATTCACCCCTCCACTTT.

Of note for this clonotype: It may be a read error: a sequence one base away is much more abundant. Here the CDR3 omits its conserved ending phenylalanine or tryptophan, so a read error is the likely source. CDR3 region: CASSLSEIGEQYL. In DNA form, the CDR3 reads TGTGCCAGCAGTTTAAGCGAGATCGGGGAGCAGTACCTC. The chain couples TRBV27 to TRBJ2-7, with unresolved D. V was cut by 2 bases and J by 7 bases, with 12 bases left in between. Germline V lookup: CDR1 MNHEY, CDR2 SMNVEV (reference sequence). This CDR3 has 13 residues.

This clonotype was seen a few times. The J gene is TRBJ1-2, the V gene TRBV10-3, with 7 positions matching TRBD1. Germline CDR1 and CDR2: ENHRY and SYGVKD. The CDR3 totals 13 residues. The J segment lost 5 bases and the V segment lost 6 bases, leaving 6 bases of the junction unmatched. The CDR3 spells CAIRPQGEYGYTF. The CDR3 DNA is TGTGCCATCAGACCCCAGGGGGAGTATGGCTACACCTTC.

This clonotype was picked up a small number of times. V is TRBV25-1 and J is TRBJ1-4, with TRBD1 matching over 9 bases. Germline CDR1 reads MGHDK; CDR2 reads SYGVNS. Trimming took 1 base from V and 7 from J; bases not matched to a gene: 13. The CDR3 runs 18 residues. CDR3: CASSESGTGLISGEKLFF. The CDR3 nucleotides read TGTGCCAGCAGTGAATCCGGGACAGGGCTTATATCCGGTGAAAAACTGTTTTTT.

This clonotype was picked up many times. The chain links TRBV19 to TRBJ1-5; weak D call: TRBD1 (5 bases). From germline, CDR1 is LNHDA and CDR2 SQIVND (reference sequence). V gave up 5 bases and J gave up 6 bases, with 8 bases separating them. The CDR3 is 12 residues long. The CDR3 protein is CASSGASQPQHF. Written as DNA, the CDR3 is TGTGCCAGTAGTGGGGCGAGTCAGCCCCAGCATTTT.

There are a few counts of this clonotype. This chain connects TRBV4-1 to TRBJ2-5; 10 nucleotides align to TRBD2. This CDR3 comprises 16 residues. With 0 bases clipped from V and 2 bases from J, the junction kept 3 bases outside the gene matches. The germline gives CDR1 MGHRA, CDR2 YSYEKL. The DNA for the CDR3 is TGCGCCAGCAGCCAAGAAGGACTAGCGGCACAAGAGACCCAGTACTTC. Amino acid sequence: CASSQEGLAAQETQYF.

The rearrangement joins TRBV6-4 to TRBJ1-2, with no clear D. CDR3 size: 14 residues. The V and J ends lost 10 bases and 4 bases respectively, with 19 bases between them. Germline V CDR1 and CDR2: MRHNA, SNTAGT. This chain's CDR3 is CATRERGSGYGYTF. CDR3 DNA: TGTGCCACCCGTGAAAGAGGTTCGGGCTATGGCTACACCTTC.

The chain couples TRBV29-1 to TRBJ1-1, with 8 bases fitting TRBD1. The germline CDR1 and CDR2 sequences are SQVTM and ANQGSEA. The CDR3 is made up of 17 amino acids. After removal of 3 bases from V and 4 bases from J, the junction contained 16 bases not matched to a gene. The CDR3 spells CSVDLGQVQGQGTEAFF. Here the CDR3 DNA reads TGCAGCGTTGATCTGGGACAGGTACAAGGTCAGGGCACTGAAGCTTTCTTT.

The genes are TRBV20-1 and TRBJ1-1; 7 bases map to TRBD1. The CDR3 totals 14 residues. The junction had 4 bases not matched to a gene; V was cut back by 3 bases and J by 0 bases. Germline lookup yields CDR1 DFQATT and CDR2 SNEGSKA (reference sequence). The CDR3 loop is CSASSGTVNTEAFF. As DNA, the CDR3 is TGCAGTGCTAGCAGCGGGACAGTGAACACTGAAGCTTTCTTT.

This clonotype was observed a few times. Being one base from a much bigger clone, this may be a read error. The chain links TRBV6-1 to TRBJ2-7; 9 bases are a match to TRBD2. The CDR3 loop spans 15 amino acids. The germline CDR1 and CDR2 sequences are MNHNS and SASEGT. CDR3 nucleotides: TGTGCCAGCAGTGCGGCTAGCGGGGATTCCTACGAGCGGTACTTC. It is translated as CASSAASGDSYERYF.

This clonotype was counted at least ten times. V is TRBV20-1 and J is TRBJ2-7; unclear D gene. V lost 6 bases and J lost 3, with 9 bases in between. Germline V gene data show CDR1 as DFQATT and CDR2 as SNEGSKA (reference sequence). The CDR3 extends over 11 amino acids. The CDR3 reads CSANRLYEQYF. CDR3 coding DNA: TGCAGTGCAAACCGCCTCTACGAGCAGTACTTC.

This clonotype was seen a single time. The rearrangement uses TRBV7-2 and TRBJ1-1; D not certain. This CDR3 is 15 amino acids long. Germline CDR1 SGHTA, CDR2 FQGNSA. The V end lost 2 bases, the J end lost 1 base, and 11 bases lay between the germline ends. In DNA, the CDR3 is TGTGCCAGCAGCTTAAGCGTCTCGGGGAACACTGAAGCTTTCTTT. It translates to CASSLSVSGNTEAFF.

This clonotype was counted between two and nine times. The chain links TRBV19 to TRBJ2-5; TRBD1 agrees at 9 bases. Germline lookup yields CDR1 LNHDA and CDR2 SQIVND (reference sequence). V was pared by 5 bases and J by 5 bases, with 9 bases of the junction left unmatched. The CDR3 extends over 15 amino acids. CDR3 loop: CASSVGTGSLETQYF. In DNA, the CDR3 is TGTGCCAGTAGTGTCGGGACAGGGTCTTTGGAGACCCAGTACTTC. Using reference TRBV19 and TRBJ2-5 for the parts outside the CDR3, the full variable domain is DGGITQSPKYLFRKEGQNVTLSCEQNLNHDAMYWYRQDPGQGLRLIYYSQIVNDFQKGDIAEGYSVSREKKESFPLTVTSAQKNPTAFYLCASSVGTGSLETQYFGPGTRLLVL.

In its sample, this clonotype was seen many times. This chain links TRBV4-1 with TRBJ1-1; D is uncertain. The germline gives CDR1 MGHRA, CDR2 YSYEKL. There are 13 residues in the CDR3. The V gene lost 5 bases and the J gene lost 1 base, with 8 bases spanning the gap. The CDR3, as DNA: TGCGCCAGCAGCTTCGGAGCGAACACTGAAGCTTTCTTT. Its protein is CASSFGANTEAFF.

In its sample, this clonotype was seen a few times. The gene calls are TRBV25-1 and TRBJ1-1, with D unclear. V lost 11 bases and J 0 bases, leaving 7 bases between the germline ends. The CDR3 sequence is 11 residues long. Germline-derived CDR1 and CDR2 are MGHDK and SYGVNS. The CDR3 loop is CASGVNTEAFF. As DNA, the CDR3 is TGTGCCTCCGGGGTGAACACTGAAGCTTTCTTT.

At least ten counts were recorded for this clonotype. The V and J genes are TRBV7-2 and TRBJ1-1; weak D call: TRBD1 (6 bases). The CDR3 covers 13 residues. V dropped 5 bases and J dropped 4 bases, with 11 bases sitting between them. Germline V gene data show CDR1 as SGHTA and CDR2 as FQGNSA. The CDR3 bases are TGTGCCAGCAGCCGCATAGGGGGCACTGAAGCTTTCTTT. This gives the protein CASSRIGGTEAFF.

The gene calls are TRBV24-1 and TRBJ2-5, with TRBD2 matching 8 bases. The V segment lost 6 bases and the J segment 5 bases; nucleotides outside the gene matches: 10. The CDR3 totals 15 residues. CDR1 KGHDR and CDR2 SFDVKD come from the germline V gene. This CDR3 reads CATSLGSGVPETQYF. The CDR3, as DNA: TGTGCCACCAGTTTGGGTAGCGGGGTGCCTGAGACCCAGTACTTC.

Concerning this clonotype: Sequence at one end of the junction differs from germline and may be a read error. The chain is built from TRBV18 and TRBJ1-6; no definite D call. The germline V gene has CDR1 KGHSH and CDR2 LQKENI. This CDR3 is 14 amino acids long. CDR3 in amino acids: CAGSPQRKDSPLHF. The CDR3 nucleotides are TGTGCCGGCTCACCACAGAGGAAGGATTCACCCCTCCACTTT.

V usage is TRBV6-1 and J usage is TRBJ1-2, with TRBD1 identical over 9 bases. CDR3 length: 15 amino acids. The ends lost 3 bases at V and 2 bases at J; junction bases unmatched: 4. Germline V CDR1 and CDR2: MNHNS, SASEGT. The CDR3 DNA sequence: TGTGCCAGCAGTGACAAGGGACAGGGAAACTATGGCTACACCTTC. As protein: CASSDKGQGNYGYTF.

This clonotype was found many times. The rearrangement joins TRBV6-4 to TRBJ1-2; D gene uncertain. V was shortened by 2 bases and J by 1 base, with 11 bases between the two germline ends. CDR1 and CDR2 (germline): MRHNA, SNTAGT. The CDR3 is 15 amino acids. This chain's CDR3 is CASSDAAGINYGYTF. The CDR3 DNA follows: TGTGCCAGCAGTGACGCGGCAGGAATTAACTATGGCTACACCTTC.

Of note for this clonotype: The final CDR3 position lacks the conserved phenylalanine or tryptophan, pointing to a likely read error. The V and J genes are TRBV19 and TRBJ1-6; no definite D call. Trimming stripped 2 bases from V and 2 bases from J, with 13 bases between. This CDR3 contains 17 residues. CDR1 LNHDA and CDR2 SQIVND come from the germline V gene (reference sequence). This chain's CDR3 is CASSILRSGAYNSPLHL. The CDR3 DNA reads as TGTGCCAGTAGTATATTGCGGAGTGGGGCCTATAATTCACCCCTCCACCTT.

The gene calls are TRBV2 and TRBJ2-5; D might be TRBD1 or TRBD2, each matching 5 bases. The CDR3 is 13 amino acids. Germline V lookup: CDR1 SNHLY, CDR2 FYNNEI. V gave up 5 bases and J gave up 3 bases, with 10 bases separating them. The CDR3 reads CASSTGTEETQYF. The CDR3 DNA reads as TGTGCCAGCAGTACCGGGACGGAAGAGACCCAGTACTTC.

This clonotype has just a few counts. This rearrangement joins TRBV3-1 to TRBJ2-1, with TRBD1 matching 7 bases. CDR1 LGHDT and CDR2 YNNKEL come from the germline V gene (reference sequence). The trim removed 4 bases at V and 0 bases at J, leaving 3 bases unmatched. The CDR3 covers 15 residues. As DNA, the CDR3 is TGTGCCAGCAGCCCACAGGGGTTCTCCTACAATGAGCAGTTCTTC. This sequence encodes CASSPQGFSYNEQFF.

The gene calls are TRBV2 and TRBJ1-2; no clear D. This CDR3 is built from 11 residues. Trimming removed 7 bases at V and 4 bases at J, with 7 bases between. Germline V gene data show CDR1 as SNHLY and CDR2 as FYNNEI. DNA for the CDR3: TGTGCCAGCACTGCCCCCTATGGCTACACCTTC. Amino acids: CASTAPYGYTF.

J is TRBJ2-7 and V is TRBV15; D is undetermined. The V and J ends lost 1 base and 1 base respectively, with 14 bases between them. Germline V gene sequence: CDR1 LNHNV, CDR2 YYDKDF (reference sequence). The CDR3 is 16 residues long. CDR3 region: CATSRARVDLSYEQYF. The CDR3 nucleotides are TGTGCCACCAGCAGAGCGCGCGTGGACCTATCCTACGAGCAGTACTTC.

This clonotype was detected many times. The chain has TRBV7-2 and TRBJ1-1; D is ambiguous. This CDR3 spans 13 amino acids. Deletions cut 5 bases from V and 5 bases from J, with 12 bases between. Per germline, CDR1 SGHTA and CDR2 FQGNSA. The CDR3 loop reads CASSPWEGTEAFF. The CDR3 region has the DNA TGTGCCAGCAGCCCTTGGGAAGGGACTGAAGCTTTCTTT.

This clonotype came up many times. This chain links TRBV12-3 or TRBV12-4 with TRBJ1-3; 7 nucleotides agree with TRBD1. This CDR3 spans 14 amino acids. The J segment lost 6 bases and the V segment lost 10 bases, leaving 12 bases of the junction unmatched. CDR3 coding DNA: TGTGCCATACAACTGCCGGGACAGCTAAACACCATATATTTT. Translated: CAIQLPGQLNTIYF.